This T cell receptor beta chain was recorded in a study of blood T cell repertoires in COVID-19. Turning to the study itself: Some COVID-19 samples were acute and others convalescent; all came from the United States, Italy and Spain. Nucleic acid was either cDNA or gDNA, and it came from T cells, B-cell-depleted T cells, or PBMCs.

This CDR3 spans 12 amino acids. Trimming took off 1 base at V and 4 bases at J, with 4 bases between the two ends. CDR1 and CDR2 from the germline V gene are MNHNS and SASEGT. Measured with immunoSEQ multiplex PCR; TCRdb has only the in-frame clones, and not every one. Here the sample spans about 87,000 clones, 70% to 85% being singletons. The source of this sequence is a woman aged 50 to 60 with acute or convalescent COVID-19. The genes are TRBV6-1 and TRBJ1-2; D gene ambiguous. The sample taken for sequencing was peripheral blood. CDR3 bases: TGTGCCAGCAGTGAAGTACTCTATGGCTACACCTTC. Its protein is CASSEVLYGYTF.